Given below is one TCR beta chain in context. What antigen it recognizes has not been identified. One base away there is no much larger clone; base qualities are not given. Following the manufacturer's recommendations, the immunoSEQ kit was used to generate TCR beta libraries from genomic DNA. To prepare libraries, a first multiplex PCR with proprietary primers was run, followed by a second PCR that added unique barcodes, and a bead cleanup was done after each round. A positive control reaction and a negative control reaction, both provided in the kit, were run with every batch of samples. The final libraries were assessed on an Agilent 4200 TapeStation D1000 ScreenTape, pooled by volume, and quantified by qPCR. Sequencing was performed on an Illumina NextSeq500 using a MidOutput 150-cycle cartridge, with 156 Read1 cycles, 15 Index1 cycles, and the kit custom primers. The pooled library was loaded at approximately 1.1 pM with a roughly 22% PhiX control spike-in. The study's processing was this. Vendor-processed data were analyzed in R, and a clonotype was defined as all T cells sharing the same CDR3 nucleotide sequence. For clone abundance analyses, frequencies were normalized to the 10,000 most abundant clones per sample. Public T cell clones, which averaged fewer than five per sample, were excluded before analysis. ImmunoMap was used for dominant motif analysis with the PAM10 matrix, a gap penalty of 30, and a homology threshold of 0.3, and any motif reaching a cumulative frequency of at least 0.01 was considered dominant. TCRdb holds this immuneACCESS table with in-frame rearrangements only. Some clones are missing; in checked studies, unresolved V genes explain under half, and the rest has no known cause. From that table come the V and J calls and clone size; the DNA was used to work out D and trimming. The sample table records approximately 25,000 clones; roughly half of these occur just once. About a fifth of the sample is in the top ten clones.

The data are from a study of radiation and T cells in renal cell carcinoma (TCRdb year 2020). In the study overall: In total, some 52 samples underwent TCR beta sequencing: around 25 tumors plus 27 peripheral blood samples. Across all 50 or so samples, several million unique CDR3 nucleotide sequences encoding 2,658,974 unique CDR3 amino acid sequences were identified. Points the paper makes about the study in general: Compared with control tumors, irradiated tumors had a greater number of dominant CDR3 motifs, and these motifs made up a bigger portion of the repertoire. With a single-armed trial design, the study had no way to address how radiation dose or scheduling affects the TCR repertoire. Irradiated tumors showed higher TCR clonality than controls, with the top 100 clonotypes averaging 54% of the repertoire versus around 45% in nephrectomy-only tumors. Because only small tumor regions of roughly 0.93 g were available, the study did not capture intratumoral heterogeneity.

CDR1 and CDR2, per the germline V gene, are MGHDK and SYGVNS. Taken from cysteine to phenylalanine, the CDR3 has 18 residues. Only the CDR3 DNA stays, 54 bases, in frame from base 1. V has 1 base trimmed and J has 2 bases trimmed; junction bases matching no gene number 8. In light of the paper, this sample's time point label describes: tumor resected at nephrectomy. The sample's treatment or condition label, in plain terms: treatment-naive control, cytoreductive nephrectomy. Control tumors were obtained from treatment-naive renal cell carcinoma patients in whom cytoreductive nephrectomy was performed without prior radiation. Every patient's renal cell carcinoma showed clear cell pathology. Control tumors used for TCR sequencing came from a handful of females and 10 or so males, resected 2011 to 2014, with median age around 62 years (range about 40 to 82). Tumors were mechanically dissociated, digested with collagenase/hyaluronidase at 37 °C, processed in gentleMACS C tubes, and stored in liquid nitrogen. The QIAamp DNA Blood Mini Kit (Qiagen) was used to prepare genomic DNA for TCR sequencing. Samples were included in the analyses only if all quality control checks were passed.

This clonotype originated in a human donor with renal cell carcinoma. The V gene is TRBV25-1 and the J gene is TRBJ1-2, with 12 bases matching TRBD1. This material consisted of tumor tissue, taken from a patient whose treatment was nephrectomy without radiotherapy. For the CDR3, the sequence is CASSESGTGGPRNYGYTF. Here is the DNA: TGTGCCAGCAGTGAATCGGGGACAGGGGGCCCGAGGAACTATGGCTACACCTTC.